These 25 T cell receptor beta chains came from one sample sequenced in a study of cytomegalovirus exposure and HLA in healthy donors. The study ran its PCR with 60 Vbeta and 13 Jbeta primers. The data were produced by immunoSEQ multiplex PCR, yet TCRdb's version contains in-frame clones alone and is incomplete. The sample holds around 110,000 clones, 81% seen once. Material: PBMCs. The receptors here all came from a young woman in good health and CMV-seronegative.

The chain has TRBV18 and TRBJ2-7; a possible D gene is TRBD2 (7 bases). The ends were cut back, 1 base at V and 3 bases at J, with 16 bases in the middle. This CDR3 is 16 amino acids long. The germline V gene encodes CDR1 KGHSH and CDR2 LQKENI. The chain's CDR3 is CASSPRGGPMNYEQYF. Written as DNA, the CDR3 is TGTGCCAGCTCACCACGGGGGGGGCCAATGAACTACGAGCAGTACTTC.

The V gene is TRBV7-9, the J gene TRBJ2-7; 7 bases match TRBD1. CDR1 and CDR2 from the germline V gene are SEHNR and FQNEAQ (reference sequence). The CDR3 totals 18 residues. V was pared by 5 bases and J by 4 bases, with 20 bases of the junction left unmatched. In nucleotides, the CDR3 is TGTGCCAGCAGCACCTCCTCCCTGGAGAGGGGGCAAATTTACGAGCAGTACTTC. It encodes CASSTSSLERGQIYEQYF.

CDR3 protein: CASSVYGRSQDTQYF. The CDR3 coding sequence is TGTGCCAGCAGCGTATATGGGAGGTCCCAAGATACGCAGTATTTT. The chain recombines TRBV9 with TRBJ2-3, with D tentatively TRBD2 (6 bases). V was cut by 1 base and J by 5 bases, with 14 bases left in between. The CDR3 has 15 residues. From germline, CDR1 is SGDLS and CDR2 YYNGEE.

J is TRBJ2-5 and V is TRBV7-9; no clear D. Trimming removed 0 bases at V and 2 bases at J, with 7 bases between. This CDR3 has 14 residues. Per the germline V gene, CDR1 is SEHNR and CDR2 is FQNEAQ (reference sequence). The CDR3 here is CASSLAELQETQYF. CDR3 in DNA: TGTGCCAGCAGCTTAGCAGAACTGCAAGAGACCCAGTACTTC.

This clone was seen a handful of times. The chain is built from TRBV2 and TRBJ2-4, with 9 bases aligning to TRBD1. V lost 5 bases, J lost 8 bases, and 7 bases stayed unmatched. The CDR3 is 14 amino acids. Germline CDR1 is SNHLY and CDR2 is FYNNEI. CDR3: CASSPGTGTYIQYF. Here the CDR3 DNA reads TGTGCCAGCAGTCCCGGGACAGGGACATACATTCAGTACTTC.

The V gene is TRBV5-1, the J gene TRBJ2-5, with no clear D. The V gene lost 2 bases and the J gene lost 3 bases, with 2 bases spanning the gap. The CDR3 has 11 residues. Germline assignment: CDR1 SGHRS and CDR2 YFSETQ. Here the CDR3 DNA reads TGCGCCAGCAGCTTCGAAGAGACCCAGTACTTC. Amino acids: CASSFEETQYF.

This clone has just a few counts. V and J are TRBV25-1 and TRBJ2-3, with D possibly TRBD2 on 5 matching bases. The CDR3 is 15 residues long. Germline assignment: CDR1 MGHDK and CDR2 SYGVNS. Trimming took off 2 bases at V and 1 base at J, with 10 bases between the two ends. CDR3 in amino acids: CASSEEGTGTDTQYF. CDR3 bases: TGTGCCAGCAGTGAAGAGGGAACAGGCACAGATACGCAGTATTTT.

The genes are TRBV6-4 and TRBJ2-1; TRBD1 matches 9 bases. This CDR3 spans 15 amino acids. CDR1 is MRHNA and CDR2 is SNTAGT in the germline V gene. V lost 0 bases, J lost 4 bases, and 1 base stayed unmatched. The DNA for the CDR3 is TGTGCCAGCAGTGACTCGGGGACAGGGTACAATGAGCAGTTCTTC. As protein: CASSDSGTGYNEQFF.

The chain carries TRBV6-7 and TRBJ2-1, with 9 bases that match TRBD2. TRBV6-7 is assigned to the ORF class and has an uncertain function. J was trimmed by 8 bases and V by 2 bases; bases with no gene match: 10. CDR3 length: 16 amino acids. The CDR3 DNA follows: TGTGCCAGCAGTTACACCGGGACTAGCCCCAGCGATGAGCAGTTCTTC. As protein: CASSYTGTSPSDEQFF.

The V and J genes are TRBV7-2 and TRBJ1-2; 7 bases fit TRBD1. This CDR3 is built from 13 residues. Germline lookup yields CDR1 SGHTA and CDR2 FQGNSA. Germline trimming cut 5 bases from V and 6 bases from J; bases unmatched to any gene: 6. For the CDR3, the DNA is TGTGCCAGCAGCCGGGACAGCAGCCATGGCTACACCTTC. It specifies CASSRDSSHGYTF.

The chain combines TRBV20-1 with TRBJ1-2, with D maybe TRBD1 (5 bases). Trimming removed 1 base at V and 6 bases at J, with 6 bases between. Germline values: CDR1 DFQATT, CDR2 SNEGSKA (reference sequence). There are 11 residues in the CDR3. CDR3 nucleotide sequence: TGCAGTGCTAGAGGGGGGGATGGCTACACCTTC. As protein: CSARGGDGYTF.

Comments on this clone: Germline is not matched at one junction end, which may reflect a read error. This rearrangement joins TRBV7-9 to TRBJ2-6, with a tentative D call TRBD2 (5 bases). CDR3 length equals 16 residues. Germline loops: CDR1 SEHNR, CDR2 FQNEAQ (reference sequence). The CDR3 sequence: CSSSLITGFGANVLTF. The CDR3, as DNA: TGTTCCAGCAGCTTAATAACGGGATTTGGGGCCAACGTCCTGACTTTC.

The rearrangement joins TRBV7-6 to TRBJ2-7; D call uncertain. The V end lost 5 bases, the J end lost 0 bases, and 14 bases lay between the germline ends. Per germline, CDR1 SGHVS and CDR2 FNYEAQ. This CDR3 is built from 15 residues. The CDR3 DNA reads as TGTGCCAGCAGCCCACTGGTTACCGACTCCTACGAGCAGTACTTC. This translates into CASSPLVTDSYEQYF.

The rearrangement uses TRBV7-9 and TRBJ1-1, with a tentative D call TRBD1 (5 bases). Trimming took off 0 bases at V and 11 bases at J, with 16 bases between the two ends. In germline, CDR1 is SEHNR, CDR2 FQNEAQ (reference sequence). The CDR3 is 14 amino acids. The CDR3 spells CASSLAFDSLGAFF. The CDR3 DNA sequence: TGTGCCAGCAGCTTAGCGTTTGACAGCCTGGGGGCTTTCTTT.

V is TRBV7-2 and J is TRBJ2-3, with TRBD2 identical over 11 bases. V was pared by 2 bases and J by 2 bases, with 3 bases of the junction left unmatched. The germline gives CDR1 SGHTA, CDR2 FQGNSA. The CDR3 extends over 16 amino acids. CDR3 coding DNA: TGTGCCAGCAGCTTACATAGCGGGAGGGCCACAGATACGCAGTATTTT. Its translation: CASSLHSGRATDTQYF.

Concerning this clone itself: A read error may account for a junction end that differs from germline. The CDR3 bases are TGTTCCAGCAGCTTAGACCTTACTGGTGCCCAAGAGACCCAGTACTTC. Protein product: CSSSLDLTGAQETQYF. V is TRBV7-9 and J is TRBJ2-5; D is ambiguous. This CDR3 is built from 16 residues. Germline lookup yields CDR1 SEHNR and CDR2 FQNEAQ (reference sequence). Supplemented by reference TRBV7-9 and TRBJ2-5, the full variable domain reads DTGVSQNPRHKITKRGQNVTFRCDPISEHNRLYWYRQTLGQGPEFLTYFQNEAQLEKSRLLSDRFSAERPKGSFSTLEIQRTEQGDSAMYLCSSSLDLTGAQETQYFGPGTRLLVL.

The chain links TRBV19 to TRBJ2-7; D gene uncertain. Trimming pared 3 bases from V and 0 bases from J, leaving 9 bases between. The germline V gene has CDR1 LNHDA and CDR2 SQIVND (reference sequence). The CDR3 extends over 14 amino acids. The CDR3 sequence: CASSMSAGSYEQYF. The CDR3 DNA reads TGTGCCAGTAGTATGAGCGCCGGCTCCTACGAGCAGTACTTC. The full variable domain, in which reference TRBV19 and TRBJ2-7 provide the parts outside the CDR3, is DGGITQSPKYLFRKEGQNVTLSCEQNLNHDAMYWYRQDPGQGLRLIYYSQIVNDFQKGDIAEGYSVSREKKESFPLTVTSAQKNPTAFYLCASSMSAGSYEQYFGPGTRLTVT.

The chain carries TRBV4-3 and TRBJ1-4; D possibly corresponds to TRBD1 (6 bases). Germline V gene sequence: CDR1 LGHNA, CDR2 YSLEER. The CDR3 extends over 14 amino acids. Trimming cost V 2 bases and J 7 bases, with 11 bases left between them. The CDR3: CASSQFQGSEKLFF. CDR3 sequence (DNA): TGCGCCAGCAGCCAATTCCAGGGGAGTGAAAAACTGTTTTTT.

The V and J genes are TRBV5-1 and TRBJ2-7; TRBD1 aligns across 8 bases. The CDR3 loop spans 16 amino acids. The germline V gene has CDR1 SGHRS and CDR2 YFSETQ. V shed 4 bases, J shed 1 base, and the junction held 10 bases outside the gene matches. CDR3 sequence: CASSGLWTGISYEQYF. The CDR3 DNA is TGCGCCAGCAGCGGCCTCTGGACAGGGATATCCTACGAGCAGTACTTC.

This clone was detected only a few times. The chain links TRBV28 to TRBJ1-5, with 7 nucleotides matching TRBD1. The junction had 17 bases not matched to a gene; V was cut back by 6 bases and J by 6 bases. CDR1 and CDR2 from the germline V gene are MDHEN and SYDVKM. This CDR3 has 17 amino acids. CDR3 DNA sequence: TGTGCCAGCAGGATTCCGGGACAGCCTACGGTAAGTCAGCCCCAGCATTTT. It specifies CASRIPGQPTVSQPQHF.

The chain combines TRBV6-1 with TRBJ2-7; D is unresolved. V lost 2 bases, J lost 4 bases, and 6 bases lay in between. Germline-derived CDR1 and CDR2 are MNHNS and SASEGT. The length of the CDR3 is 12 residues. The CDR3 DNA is TGTGCCAGCAGTGAAACCGGGTACGAGCAGTACTTC. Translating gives CASSETGYEQYF.

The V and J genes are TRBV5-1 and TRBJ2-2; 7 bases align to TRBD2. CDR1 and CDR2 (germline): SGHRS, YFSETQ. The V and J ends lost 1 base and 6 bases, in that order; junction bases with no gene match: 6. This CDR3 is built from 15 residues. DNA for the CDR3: TGCGCCAGCAGCTTGCCTCTAGCGGCGTCCGGGGAGCTGTTTTTT. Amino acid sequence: CASSLPLAASGELFF.

The CDR3 DNA sequence: TGTGCCAGCAGCTTAAAGCGGACAGGGGGAAATGAAAAACTGTTTTTT. Its translation: CASSLKRTGGNEKLFF. The rearrangement links TRBV7-3 to TRBJ1-4; 10 bases fit TRBD1. Losses at the gene ends were 1 base for V and 5 bases for J; bases not matched to a gene: 4. The V gene's germline CDR1 is SGHTA and CDR2 FQGTGA. The CDR3 runs to 16 residues.

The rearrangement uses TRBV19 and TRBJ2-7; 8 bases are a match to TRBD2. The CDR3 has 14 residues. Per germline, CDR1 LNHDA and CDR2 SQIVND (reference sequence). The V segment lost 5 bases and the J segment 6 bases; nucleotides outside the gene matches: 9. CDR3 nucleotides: TGTGCCAGTAGTTGGGCTAGCGGGTCTGGCGAGCAGTACTTC. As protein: CASSWASGSGEQYF. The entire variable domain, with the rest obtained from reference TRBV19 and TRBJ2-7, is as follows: DGGITQSPKYLFRKEGQNVTLSCEQNLNHDAMYWYRQDPGQGLRLIYYSQIVNDFQKGDIAEGYSVSREKKESFPLTVTSAQKNPTAFYLCASSWASGSGEQYFGPGTRLTVT.

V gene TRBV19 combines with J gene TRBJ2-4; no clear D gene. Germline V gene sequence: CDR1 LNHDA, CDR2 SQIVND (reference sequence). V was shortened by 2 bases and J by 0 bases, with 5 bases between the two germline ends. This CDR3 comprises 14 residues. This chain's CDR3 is CASSIQVAKNIQYF. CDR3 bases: TGTGCCAGTAGTATACAGGTAGCCAAAAACATTCAGTACTTC. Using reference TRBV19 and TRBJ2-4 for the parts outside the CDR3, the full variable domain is DGGITQSPKYLFRKEGQNVTLSCEQNLNHDAMYWYRQDPGQGLRLIYYSQIVNDFQKGDIAEGYSVSREKKESFPLTVTSAQKNPTAFYLCASSIQVAKNIQYFGAGTRLSVL.